The rows below give T cell receptor beta chains drawn from one sample of a study of long-term antiretroviral therapy in people with HIV. Method: immunoSEQ multiplex PCR; TCRdb's copy keeps in-frame clones and lacks some. The top ten hold about 10% of the sample, which has about 19,000 clones, about 89% seen once. Material: unsorted PBMCs, obtained 0.5 years after starting antiretroviral therapy. The receptor source for this set is a man aged 40-49 years with HIV. CDR3s include the opening cysteine and the closing phenylalanine or tryptophan. The D gene is left open where the match is weak. Clone sizes are given selectively: once, few, many, or a class where the clone is expanded.

cdr3_length: 15; j_call: TRBJ1-1; d_call: NA; v_call: TRBV6-5; clone_size: once; cdr3_nt: TGTGCCAGCAGTTACTCCGAGGGAAGGCACACTGAAGCTTTCTTT; cdr3_aa: CASSYSEGRHTEAFF
cdr3_length: 15; j_call: TRBJ2-1; d_call: TRBD2; v_call: TRBV4-1; clone_size: medium-sized; cdr3_nt: TGCGCCAGCAGCCAAGCGGGACTAGCGGGGTCTGAGCAGTTCTTC; cdr3_aa: CASSQAGLAGSEQFF
cdr3_length: 13; j_call: TRBJ2-7; d_call: NA; v_call: TRBV29-1; clone_size: NA; cdr3_nt: TGCAGCGTTGCTGGCCGGAGCTCCTACGAGCAGTACTTC; cdr3_aa: CSVAGRSSYEQYF
cdr3_length: 16; j_call: TRBJ2-2; d_call: NA; v_call: TRBV11-3; clone_size: NA; cdr3_nt: TGTGCCAGCAGTAACCCCCCCGGAGGGCCTCCCGGGGAGCTGTTTTTT; cdr3_aa: CASSNPPGGPPGELFF
cdr3_length: 14; j_call: TRBJ1-3; d_call: TRBD1; v_call: TRBV28; clone_size: NA; cdr3_nt: TGTGCCAGCAGTTTGACAGGGACGGGAAACACCATATATTTT; cdr3_aa: CASSLTGTGNTIYF
cdr3_length: 15; j_call: TRBJ2-6; d_call: NA; v_call: TRBV11-2; clone_size: NA; cdr3_nt: TGTGCCAGCAGCTTTACCGGGCGTGGGGCCAACGTCCTGACTTTC; cdr3_aa: CASSFTGRGANVLTF
cdr3_length: 14; j_call: TRBJ2-2; d_call: NA; v_call: TRBV5-6; clone_size: once; cdr3_nt: TGTGCCAGCAGCTTGGTCCAGTACACCGGGGAGCTGTTTTTT; cdr3_aa: CASSLVQYTGELFF
cdr3_length: 17; j_call: TRBJ2-6; d_call: NA; v_call: TRBV5-6; clone_size: NA; cdr3_nt: TGTGCCAGCAGCTTACGGTCCTCAGTCCCTGGGGCCAACGTCCTGACTTTC; cdr3_aa: CASSLRSSVPGANVLTF
cdr3_length: 13; j_call: TRBJ1-1; d_call: NA; v_call: TRBV5-1; clone_size: once; cdr3_nt: TGCGCCAGCAGCAACACAGGGAACACTGAAGCTTTCTTT; cdr3_aa: CASSNTGNTEAFF
cdr3_length: 14; j_call: TRBJ2-7; d_call: NA; v_call: TRBV5-4; clone_size: NA; cdr3_nt: TGTGCCAGCAGTTTATGGTCGGGGAATCACGAGCAGTACTTC; cdr3_aa: CASSLWSGNHEQYF
cdr3_length: 15; j_call: TRBJ2-3; d_call: NA; v_call: TRBV7-6; clone_size: NA; cdr3_nt: TGTGCCAGCAGCCTCAGCGGCGGGAGCACAGATACGCAGTATTTT; cdr3_aa: CASSLSGGSTDTQYF
cdr3_length: 15; j_call: TRBJ2-3; d_call: NA; v_call: TRBV5-1; clone_size: NA; cdr3_nt: TGCGCCAGCAGCTTGACGGGCCTTAGCACAGATACGCAGTATTTT; cdr3_aa: CASSLTGLSTDTQYF
cdr3_length: 15; j_call: TRBJ2-7; d_call: NA; v_call: TRBV4-3; clone_size: NA; cdr3_nt: TGCGCCAGCAGCCAGGTCCGGGACGGATCTCTCGAGCAGTACTTC; cdr3_aa: CASSQVRDGSLEQYF
cdr3_length: 13; j_call: TRBJ2-7; d_call: NA; v_call: TRBV7-3; clone_size: once; cdr3_nt: TGTGCCAGCAGCCTACTTCGGGTTACCGAGCAGTACTTC; cdr3_aa: CASSLLRVTEQYF
cdr3_length: 14; j_call: TRBJ2-7; d_call: NA; v_call: TRBV2; clone_size: once; cdr3_nt: TGTGCCAGCAGTGTTATGAACAGGGACCACGAGCAGTACTTC; cdr3_aa: CASSVMNRDHEQYF
cdr3_length: 12; j_call: TRBJ2-1; d_call: NA; v_call: TRBV4-1; clone_size: NA; cdr3_nt: TGCGCCAGCAGCCCCCCCCTCGAGAAGCAGTTCTTC; cdr3_aa: CASSPPLEKQFF
cdr3_length: 15; j_call: TRBJ1-5; d_call: TRBD1; v_call: TRBV15; clone_size: NA; cdr3_nt: TGTGCCACCAGCAGTTTGGGGGACAGAAATCAGCCCCAGCATTTT; cdr3_aa: CATSSLGDRNQPQHF
cdr3_length: 13; j_call: TRBJ2-7; d_call: NA; v_call: TRBV14; clone_size: NA; cdr3_nt: TGTGCCAGCAGCCAGCCGGACGGCACGACACCGTACTTC; cdr3_aa: CASSQPDGTTPYF
cdr3_length: 15; j_call: TRBJ1-4; d_call: NA; v_call: TRBV15; clone_size: NA; cdr3_nt: TGTGCCACCAGCAGAGAACGACAGCCCCTAGCAAAACTGTTTTTT; cdr3_aa: CATSRERQPLAKLFF
cdr3_length: 14; j_call: TRBJ2-7; d_call: NA; v_call: TRBV10-3; clone_size: NA; cdr3_nt: TGTGCCATCAGTGAGTCGACATCCTCCTACGAGCAGTACTTC; cdr3_aa: CAISESTSSYEQYF
cdr3_length: 16; j_call: TRBJ2-1; d_call: TRBD1; v_call: TRBV13; clone_size: NA; cdr3_nt: TGTGCCAGCAGCCCAGCCCCGGGACAGGGGGACCTTGAGCAGTTCTTC; cdr3_aa: CASSPAPGQGDLEQFF
cdr3_length: 16; j_call: TRBJ2-1; d_call: TRBD2; v_call: TRBV5-1; clone_size: NA; cdr3_nt: TGCGCCAGCAGCTTTTCTAGCGGGAGTTCCTACAATGAGCAGTTCTTC; cdr3_aa: CASSFSSGSSYNEQFF
cdr3_length: 15; j_call: TRBJ1-1; d_call: TRBD1; v_call: TRBV2; clone_size: NA; cdr3_nt: TGTGCCAGCAGAGCCGGGACAGGGGTCAACACTGAAGCTTTCTTT; cdr3_aa: CASRAGTGVNTEAFF
cdr3_length: 11; j_call: TRBJ2-1; d_call: NA; v_call: TRBV6-1; clone_size: NA; cdr3_nt: TGTGCCAGCAGTGAATTTTATGAGCAGTTCTTC; cdr3_aa: CASSEFYEQFF
cdr3_length: 15; j_call: TRBJ2-7; d_call: NA; v_call: TRBV15; clone_size: NA; cdr3_nt: TGTGCCACCAGCAGGGGAACAGGAAGTTCCTACGAGCAGTACTTC; cdr3_aa: CATSRGTGSSYEQYF
cdr3_length: 12; j_call: TRBJ2-1; d_call: NA; v_call: TRBV11-2; clone_size: few; cdr3_nt: TGTGCCAGCAGCTTAGTGTCCAATGAGCAGTTCTTC; cdr3_aa: CASSLVSNEQFF
cdr3_length: 12; j_call: TRBJ2-7; d_call: NA; v_call: TRBV2; clone_size: once; cdr3_nt: TGTGCCAGCAGTGGTCCGGGCCGGGAGCAGTACTTC; cdr3_aa: CASSGPGREQYF
cdr3_length: 15; j_call: TRBJ2-1; d_call: NA; v_call: TRBV5-4; clone_size: few; cdr3_nt: TGTGCCAGCAGCTCGAAACTAGCAGTAGACAATGAGCAGTTCTTC; cdr3_aa: CASSSKLAVDNEQFF
cdr3_length: 13; j_call: TRBJ2-1; d_call: TRBD2; v_call: TRBV10-3; clone_size: NA; cdr3_nt: TGTGCCATCACTAGCGGGGTGGGAAATGAGCAGTTCTTC; cdr3_aa: CAITSGVGNEQFF
cdr3_length: 15; j_call: TRBJ2-1; d_call: NA; v_call: TRBV9; clone_size: few; cdr3_nt: TGTGCCAGCAGCGTAGTGGGCGTCTCCTACAATGAGCAGTTCTTC; cdr3_aa: CASSVVGVSYNEQFF
cdr3_length: 15; j_call: TRBJ2-1; d_call: TRBD1; v_call: TRBV27; clone_size: NA; cdr3_nt: TGTGCCAGCAGTTTCCCGGGACAGGAATACAATGAGCAGTTCTTC; cdr3_aa: CASSFPGQEYNEQFF
cdr3_length: 14; j_call: TRBJ1-2; d_call: NA; v_call: TRBV14; clone_size: few; cdr3_nt: TGTGCCAGCAGCCGCCTACAGGGTACCTATGGCTACACCTTC; cdr3_aa: CASSRLQGTYGYTF
cdr3_length: 12; j_call: TRBJ2-2; d_call: NA; v_call: TRBV11-2; clone_size: NA; cdr3_nt: TGTGCCAGCAGCTTCGGCCCCGGGGAGCTGTTTTTT; cdr3_aa: CASSFGPGELFF
cdr3_length: 12; j_call: TRBJ2-7; d_call: TRBD2; v_call: TRBV27; clone_size: few; cdr3_nt: TGTGCCAGCCGCGGGGGCTCCTACGAGCAGTACTTC; cdr3_aa: CASRGGSYEQYF
cdr3_length: 13; j_call: TRBJ2-5; d_call: NA; v_call: TRBV6-6; clone_size: few; cdr3_nt: TGTGCCAGCAGACCACAGGGTGAAGAGACCCAGTACTTC; cdr3_aa: CASRPQGEETQYF
cdr3_length: 16; j_call: TRBJ1-1; d_call: NA; v_call: TRBV30; clone_size: NA; cdr3_nt: TGTGCCTGGAGTGTACGAAGAGGGGCTGCGAACACTGAAGCTTTCTTT; cdr3_aa: CAWSVRRGAANTEAFF
cdr3_length: 14; j_call: TRBJ2-5; d_call: TRBD1; v_call: TRBV7-3; clone_size: NA; cdr3_nt: TGTGCCAGCAGCGCAGGACAGGGGTGGGAGACCCAGTACTTC; cdr3_aa: CASSAGQGWETQYF
cdr3_length: 13; j_call: TRBJ1-5; d_call: NA; v_call: TRBV28; clone_size: NA; cdr3_nt: TGTGCCAGCAGTTTGCCCACCCAGCAGCCCCAGCATTTT; cdr3_aa: CASSLPTQQPQHF
cdr3_length: 14; j_call: TRBJ1-2; d_call: NA; v_call: TRBV4-1; clone_size: NA; cdr3_nt: TGCGCCAGCAGCCAAGTATTTTCCAACTATGGCTACACCTTC; cdr3_aa: CASSQVFSNYGYTF
cdr3_length: 17; j_call: TRBJ1-3; d_call: NA; v_call: TRBV11-2; clone_size: NA; cdr3_nt: TGTGCCAGCAGCTTAGTTAGTCCGATCGCGTCTGGAAACACCATATATTTT; cdr3_aa: CASSLVSPIASGNTIYF
cdr3_length: 13; j_call: TRBJ1-1; d_call: NA; v_call: TRBV11-3; clone_size: once; cdr3_nt: TGTGCCAGCAGCAGGGGTGGGGTCACTGAAGCTTTCTTT; cdr3_aa: CASSRGGVTEAFF
cdr3_length: 11; j_call: TRBJ2-1; d_call: NA; v_call: TRBV2; clone_size: NA; cdr3_nt: TGTGCCAGCAACCGGGACAATGAGCAGTTCTTC; cdr3_aa: CASNRDNEQFF
cdr3_length: 14; j_call: TRBJ2-7; d_call: NA; v_call: TRBV7-6; clone_size: medium-sized; cdr3_nt: TGTGCCAGCAGCTTAGGCAGGGGCTCCTACGAGCAGTACTTC; cdr3_aa: CASSLGRGSYEQYF
cdr3_length: 14; j_call: TRBJ2-1; d_call: NA; v_call: TRBV4-3; clone_size: NA; cdr3_nt: TGCGCCAGCAGCGCCGGTCAAAACTCGAATGAGCAGTTCTTC; cdr3_aa: CASSAGQNSNEQFF
cdr3_length: 17; j_call: TRBJ1-5; d_call: NA; v_call: TRBV5-5; clone_size: NA; cdr3_nt: TGTGCCAGCAGCTTGGATTGGGCGGTTTATAGCAATCAGCCCCAGCATTTT; cdr3_aa: CASSLDWAVYSNQPQHF
cdr3_length: 15; j_call: TRBJ2-3; d_call: NA; v_call: TRBV9; clone_size: NA; cdr3_nt: TGTGCCAGCAGCGTATGGGACAAAAACACAGATACGCAGTATTTT; cdr3_aa: CASSVWDKNTDTQYF
cdr3_length: 14; j_call: TRBJ2-2; d_call: TRBD2; v_call: TRBV11-3; clone_size: NA; cdr3_nt: TGTGCCAGCAGCTTGGGACTAGCGTCCGGGGAGCTGTTTTTT; cdr3_aa: CASSLGLASGELFF
cdr3_length: 11; j_call: TRBJ2-7; d_call: NA; v_call: TRBV20-1; clone_size: NA; cdr3_nt: TGCAGTGCTCCCCTCACGTACGAGCAGTACTTC; cdr3_aa: CSAPLTYEQYF
cdr3_length: 11; j_call: TRBJ1-1; d_call: NA; v_call: TRBV6-6; clone_size: NA; cdr3_nt: TGTGCCAGCAGCCCGAACACTGAAGCTTTCTTT; cdr3_aa: CASSPNTEAFF
cdr3_length: 18; j_call: TRBJ1-1; d_call: NA; v_call: TRBV4-1; clone_size: NA; cdr3_nt: TGCGCCAGCAGCCAAGACCCCCGCGAGGGGCGGGGGAATATTGAAGCTTTCTTT; cdr3_aa: CASSQDPREGRGNIEAFF
cdr3_length: 15; j_call: TRBJ2-7; d_call: TRBD1; v_call: TRBV4-3; clone_size: few; cdr3_nt: TGCGCCAGCAGCCAAGGACAGGGGGCGCCCTACGAGCAGTACTTC; cdr3_aa: CASSQGQGAPYEQYF
cdr3_length: 12; j_call: TRBJ2-5; d_call: NA; v_call: TRBV14; clone_size: NA; cdr3_nt: TGTGCCAGCACAACCGGGTCGTGGACCCAGTACTTC; cdr3_aa: CASTTGSWTQYF
cdr3_length: 13; j_call: TRBJ2-3; d_call: NA; v_call: TRBV25-1; clone_size: NA; cdr3_nt: TGTGCCAGCTCTCCCGGCGCAACAGATACGCAGTATTTT; cdr3_aa: CASSPGATDTQYF
cdr3_length: 12; j_call: TRBJ1-6; d_call: NA; v_call: TRBV11-1; clone_size: NA; cdr3_nt: TGTGCCAGCGGAACTATTAATTCACCCCTCCACTTT; cdr3_aa: CASGTINSPLHF
cdr3_length: 15; j_call: TRBJ2-2; d_call: TRBD2; v_call: TRBV11-3; clone_size: NA; cdr3_nt: TGTGCCAGCAGCCCAAGCGGGAGCTACACCGGGGAGCTGTTTTTT; cdr3_aa: CASSPSGSYTGELFF
cdr3_length: 13; j_call: TRBJ1-5; d_call: NA; v_call: TRBV6-1; clone_size: NA; cdr3_nt: TGTGCCAGCAGTGAAATGCCGAGTCAGCCCCAGCATTTT; cdr3_aa: CASSEMPSQPQHF
cdr3_length: 13; j_call: TRBJ2-2; d_call: NA; v_call: TRBV15; clone_size: few; cdr3_nt: TGTGCCACCAGCGCAGGATGGCCCGGGGAGCTGTTTTTT; cdr3_aa: CATSAGWPGELFF